What follows are 18 T cell receptor beta chains derived from one specimen sequenced in a study of blood T cell repertoires in COVID-19. The repertoire was sequenced with immunoSEQ multiplex PCR; TCRdb's copy has only in-frame clones and lacks some. The sample comprises 40,000 to 60,000 clones, 84% of which are singletons, and 1.5% to 2% rests with the top ten. The specimen was peripheral blood. Receptor source: a man between 45 and 60 years old with acute or convalescent COVID-19.

This clone was found a few times. V and J are TRBV2 and TRBJ1-3, with D possibly TRBD1 on 6 matching bases. Looked up from germline, CDR1 is SNHLY and CDR2 is FYNNEI. Trimming took 5 bases from V and 0 from J, leaving 11 bases between them. This CDR3 contains 15 residues. As DNA, the CDR3 is TGTGCCAGCAGTTTCGTGGACAGCTCTGGAAACACCATATATTTT. This sequence encodes CASSFVDSSGNTIYF.

This clone was counted between two and nine times. This chain links TRBV5-1 with TRBJ2-7, with D possibly matching TRBD1 (6 bases). This CDR3 contains 15 residues. The germline CDR1 and CDR2 sequences are SGHRS and YFSETQ. Trimming left V 0 bases short and J 1 base short, with 11 bases between. The CDR3 is CASSLVQGLSYEQYF. The DNA for the CDR3 is TGCGCCAGCAGCTTGGTACAGGGCCTTTCCTACGAGCAGTACTTC.

The rearrangement uses TRBV11-2 and TRBJ2-5; D might be TRBD1 (6 bases). The CDR3 is made up of 14 amino acids. CDR1 and CDR2 from the germline V gene are SGHAT and FQNNGV. V lost 5 bases to trimming and J lost 4 bases, with 14 bases between them. The CDR3: CASSDSKGGETQYF. CDR3 coding DNA: TGTGCCAGCAGCGATTCTAAAGGGGGAGAGACCCAGTACTTC.

The chain recombines TRBV9 with TRBJ1-4; 7 bases are a match to TRBD1. Trimming cost V 1 base and J 12 bases; bases outside gene matches: 3. From germline, CDR1 is SGDLS and CDR2 YYNGEE. This CDR3 has 12 amino acids. CDR3 nucleotides: TGTGCCAGCAGCGTACTCACAGGGGAACTGTTTTTT. Encoded protein: CASSVLTGELFF. The full variable domain, its missing parts supplied by reference TRBV9 and TRBJ1-4, is DSGVTQTPKHLITATGQRVTLRCSPRSGDLSVYWYQQSLDQGLQFLIQYYNGEERAKGNILERFSAQQFPDLHSELNLSSLELGDSALYFCASSVLTGELFFGSGTQLSVL.

The chain joins TRBV4-1 to TRBJ1-3; TRBD1 matches 7 bases. The V gene's germline CDR1 is MGHRA and CDR2 YSYEKL. This CDR3 is built from 15 residues. The V segment lost 0 bases and the J segment 2 bases; nucleotides outside the gene matches: 1. Here the CDR3 DNA reads TGCGCCAGCAGCCAAGACAGGGGGGCTGGAAACACCATATATTTT. Translating it yields CASSQDRGAGNTIYF.

This clone has only a few counts. The rearrangement uses TRBV28 and TRBJ2-7, with 12 bases lining up with TRBD2. The CDR3 has 14 amino acids. The trim removed 10 bases at V and 6 bases at J, leaving 10 bases unmatched. Germline CDR1 MDHEN, CDR2 SYDVKM. CDR3 nucleotides: TGTGCCACCAGGACTAGCGGGGATCTAGGCGAGCAGTACTTC. It yields the protein CATRTSGDLGEQYF.

This chain connects TRBV10-2 to TRBJ2-1; a weak D match, TRBD2 (8 bases). The CDR3 totals 16 residues. Germline CDR1 reads WSHSY; CDR2 reads SAAADI. Trimming cost V 8 bases and J 7 bases, with 24 bases left between them. The CDR3, as DNA: TGCGCCAGCGGACTAATCAGGGGGACTAGGCGGAATGAGCAGTTCTTC. As protein: CASGLIRGTRRNEQFF.

The J gene is TRBJ1-2, the V gene TRBV2; weak D call: TRBD1 (5 bases). The germline V and J ends were trimmed by 0 bases and 4 bases, with 9 bases remaining between them. The CDR3 runs to 14 residues. Germline V lookup: CDR1 SNHLY, CDR2 FYNNEI. The CDR3: CASSEATTVYGYTF. The CDR3 DNA follows: TGTGCCAGCAGTGAAGCGACGACAGTCTATGGCTACACCTTC.

This clone turned up a few times. This chain uses TRBV6-2 or TRBV6-3 with TRBJ2-7, with 7 bases aligning to TRBD1. The V gene's germline CDR1 is MNHEY and CDR2 SVGEGT. The CDR3 totals 14 residues. V dropped 4 bases and J dropped 5; count of bases not matched to a gene: 8. The CDR3 nucleotides read TGTGCCAGCAGTTTAAATCCAGGGGGAAACGAGCAGTACTTC. This gives the protein CASSLNPGGNEQYF.

V and J are TRBV6-5 and TRBJ1-6; TRBD1 might be the D (6 bases). Germline V gene data show CDR1 as MNHEY and CDR2 as SVGAGI. The CDR3 sequence is 13 residues long. The V gene lost 11 bases and the J gene lost 7 bases, with 15 bases spanning the gap. The CDR3 is CAGARDNNSPLHF. CDR3 DNA: TGTGCCGGAGCCCGGGACAACAATTCACCCCTCCACTTT.

The chain couples TRBV6-2 or TRBV6-3 to TRBJ1-1; 7 nucleotides line up with TRBD1. Germline CDR1 reads MNHEY; CDR2 reads SVGEGT. The CDR3 is 14 amino acids. Unmatched junction bases numbered 4, after V lost 5 bases and J lost 1 base. CDR3 sequence (DNA): TGTGCCAGCAGTCGGACAGGTGAGAACACTGAAGCTTTCTTT. The encoded protein is CASSRTGENTEAFF.

The chain recombines TRBV6-5 with TRBJ2-3; tentative D call: TRBD1 (5 bases). Trimming took off 6 bases at V and 9 bases at J, with 13 bases between the two ends. Germline V lookup: CDR1 MNHEY, CDR2 SVGAGI. The CDR3 runs to 12 residues. CDR3 sequence reads: CASSSGPGTQYF. CDR3 coding DNA: TGTGCCAGCAGCTCAGGGCCGGGCACGCAGTATTTT.

This clone was counted once. The chain links TRBV24-1 to TRBJ2-3, with 14 bases identical to TRBD2. After removal of 4 bases from V and 2 bases from J, the junction contained 7 bases not matched to a gene. This CDR3 is 18 amino acids long. Germline CDR1 KGHDR, CDR2 SFDVKD. This CDR3 is CATSDPGTSGGSTDTQYF. CDR3 sequence (DNA): TGTGCCACCAGTGACCCCGGGACTAGCGGGGGATCCACAGATACGCAGTATTTT.

The chain joins TRBV2 to TRBJ2-2; the D gene is possibly TRBD1 (6 bases). The CDR3 is made up of 15 amino acids. Trimming removed 4 bases at V and 1 base at J, with 10 bases between. Germline lookup yields CDR1 SNHLY and CDR2 FYNNEI. CDR3 DNA sequence: TGTGCCAGCAGTGGGTGGGGGCGGAACACCGGGGAGCTGTTTTTT. Encoded protein: CASSGWGRNTGELFF.

This clone appeared once. The rearrangement joins TRBV6-2 or TRBV6-3 to TRBJ2-3, with a weak D call TRBD2 (5 bases). Germline loops: CDR1 MNHEY, CDR2 SVGEGT. V was trimmed by 5 bases and J by 0 bases, leaving 9 bases between them. CDR3 size: 14 residues. The CDR3 here is CASSRRDSTDTQYF. Here the CDR3 DNA reads TGTGCCAGCAGTCGACGGGATAGCACAGATACGCAGTATTTT.

The V call is TRBV12-5, the J call TRBJ2-5; TRBD2 matches 8 bases. This CDR3 is built from 16 residues. CDR1 and CDR2 (germline): LGHNT, FRNRAP. The ends lost 1 base at V and 0 bases at J; junction bases unmatched: 4. The chain's CDR3 is CASGLGSGGYQETQYF. In DNA form, the CDR3 reads TGTGCTAGTGGTTTGGGGAGCGGGGGATACCAAGAGACCCAGTACTTC.

V is TRBV6-2 or TRBV6-3 and J is TRBJ1-2; D is undetermined. V was pared by 4 bases and J by 3 bases, with 15 bases between. The V gene's germline CDR1 is MNHEY and CDR2 SVGEGT. The CDR3 runs 15 residues. CDR3 sequence: CASSSRLNTHYGYTF. CDR3 coding DNA: TGTGCCAGCAGTTCTAGACTTAACACCCACTATGGCTACACCTTC.

The J gene is TRBJ1-6, the V gene TRBV7-2; D perhaps matches TRBD1 (6 bases). Germline loops: CDR1 SGHTA, CDR2 FQGNSA. With 5 bases removed from V and 9 bases from J, the gap between germline ends came to 17 bases. This CDR3 comprises 15 residues. The CDR3 DNA follows: TGTGCCAGCAGCCTCCTAGGGGGTTTATCTTCACCCCTCCACTTT. Protein product: CASSLLGGLSSPLHF.